Reported below is one TCR beta chain. The antigen is not known. The sample originates from a study of CD8+ T cells in alopecia areata. Treatment specified: oral pan-JAK inhibitor, 5-10 mg twice daily. Investigators sorted PBMCs to obtain both CD4+ and CD8+ T cells. Germline CDR1 and CDR2: GTSNPN and SVGIG (reference sequence). V gave up 5 bases and J gave up 7 bases, with 18 bases separating them. The CDR3 runs to 13 residues. Study-wide results and caveats: Many expanded lesional clones persisted in scalp and blood during tofacitinib.

Isolated RNA was reverse transcribed into cDNA used as the sequencing template. Using immunoSEQ multiplex PCR, the repertoire was profiled, and TCRdb retains in-frame clones only, with some absent. The table has around 70,000 clones, 29% seen once. The specimen comprised CD8+ T cells sorted from blood, sampled at week 4, from a patient treated with tofacitinib. The rearrangement links TRBV30 to TRBJ2-7; D possibly uses TRBD1 or TRBD2 (5 bases each). The TCR was taken from a human donor with alopecia areata. CDR3 coding DNA: TGTGCCTGGCGAGGGACGGAACCGGGAGAGCAGTACTTC. This sequence encodes CAWRGTEPGEQYF.